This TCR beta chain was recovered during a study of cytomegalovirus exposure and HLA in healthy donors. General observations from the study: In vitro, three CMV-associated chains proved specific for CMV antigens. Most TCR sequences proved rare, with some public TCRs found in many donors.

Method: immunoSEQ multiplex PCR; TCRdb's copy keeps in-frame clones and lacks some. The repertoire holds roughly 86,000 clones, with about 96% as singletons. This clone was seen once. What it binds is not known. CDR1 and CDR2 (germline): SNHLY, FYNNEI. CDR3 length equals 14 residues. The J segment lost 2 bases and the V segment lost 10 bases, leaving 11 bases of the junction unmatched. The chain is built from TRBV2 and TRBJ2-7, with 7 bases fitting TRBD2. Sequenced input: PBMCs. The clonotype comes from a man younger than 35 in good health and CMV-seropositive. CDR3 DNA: TGTGCCATCTCATGGGGGGGGTGGACCTACGAGCAGTACTTC. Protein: CAISWGGWTYEQYF.